This TCR beta chain appears in the sequencing data of a study of T cells expressing NK-cell markers. Study as a whole: Of eight sequenced donors, seven were HCMV-seropositive and one HCMV-seronegative. Study-wide results and limits: For a handful of donors, these clonotypes were likewise the leading ones in the CD3+CD56-NKG2C+ fraction. Unclear, still, was the HCMV specificity of the expanded NKG2C+ T cell clones.

For TCR beta, cDNA was produced by 5'RACE template switching with UMIs. Using the 5' RACE reads, TCRdb records one entry per CDR3 protein without DNA. The repertoire shows about 550,000 distinct CDR3 sequences; the top ten hold approximately 4%. The CDR3 consists of 17 residues. Per germline, CDR1 SGHKS and CDR2 YYEKEE (reference sequence). A note on this clonotype: Its antigen is unknown.

Material: blood T cells: a sorted CD56 or NKG2C T cell subset, CD4+ or CD8+ T cells, or bulk PBMC T cells (not recorded which). This TCR came from a man in his late teens or twenties in good health. V and J are TRBV5-5 and TRBJ1-5; the TCRdb D gene call, TRBD1, has no DNA to confirm it. CDR3 amino acids: CASSSLTGGMSNQPQHF.